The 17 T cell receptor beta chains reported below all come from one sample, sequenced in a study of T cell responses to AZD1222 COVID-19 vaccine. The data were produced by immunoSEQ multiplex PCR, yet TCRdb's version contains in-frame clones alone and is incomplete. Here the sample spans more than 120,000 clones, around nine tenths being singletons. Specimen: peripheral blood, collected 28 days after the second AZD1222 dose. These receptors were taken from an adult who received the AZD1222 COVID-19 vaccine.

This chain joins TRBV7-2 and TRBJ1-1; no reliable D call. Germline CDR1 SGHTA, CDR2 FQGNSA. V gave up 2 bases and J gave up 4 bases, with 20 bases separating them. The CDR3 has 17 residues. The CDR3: CASSLSLSSHSGTEAFF. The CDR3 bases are TGTGCCAGCAGCTTATCTCTTAGTAGCCACAGTGGCACTGAAGCTTTCTTT. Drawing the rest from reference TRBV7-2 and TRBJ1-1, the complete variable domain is GAGVSQSPSNKVTEKGKDVELRCDPISGHTALYWYRQSLGQGLEFLIYFQGNSAPDKSGLPSDRFSAERTGGSVSTLTIQRTQQEDSAVYLCASSLSLSSHSGTEAFFGQGTRLTVV.

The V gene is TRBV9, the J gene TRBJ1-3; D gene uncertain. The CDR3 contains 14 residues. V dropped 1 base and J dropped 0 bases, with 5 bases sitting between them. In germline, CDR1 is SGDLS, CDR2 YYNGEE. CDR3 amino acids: CASSVLGSGNTIYF. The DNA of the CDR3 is TGTGCCAGCAGCGTATTGGGCTCTGGAAACACCATATATTTT.

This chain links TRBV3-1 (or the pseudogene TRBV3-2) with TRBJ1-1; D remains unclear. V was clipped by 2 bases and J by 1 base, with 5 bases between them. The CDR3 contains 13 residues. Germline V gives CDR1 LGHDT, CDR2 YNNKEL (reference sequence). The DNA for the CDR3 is TGTGCCAGCAGCCAACAAGGGAACACTGAAGCTTTCTTT. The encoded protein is CASSQQGNTEAFF.

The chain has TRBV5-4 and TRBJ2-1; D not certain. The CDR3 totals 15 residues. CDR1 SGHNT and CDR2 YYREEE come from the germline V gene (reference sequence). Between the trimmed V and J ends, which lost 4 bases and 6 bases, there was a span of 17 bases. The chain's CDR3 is CASSRDQSPTNEQFF. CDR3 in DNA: TGTGCCAGCAGCCGCGACCAATCCCCCACCAATGAGCAGTTCTTC.

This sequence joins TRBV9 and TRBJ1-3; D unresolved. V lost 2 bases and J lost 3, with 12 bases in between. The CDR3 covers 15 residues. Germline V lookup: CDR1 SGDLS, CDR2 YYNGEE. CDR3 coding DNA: TGTGCCAGCAGCGTGAGACCCCTTGATGGAAACACCATATATTTT. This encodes CASSVRPLDGNTIYF.

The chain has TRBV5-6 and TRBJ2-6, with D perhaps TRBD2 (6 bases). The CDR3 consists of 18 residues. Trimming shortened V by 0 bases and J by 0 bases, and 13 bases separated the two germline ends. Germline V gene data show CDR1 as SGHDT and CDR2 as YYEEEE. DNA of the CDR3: TGTGCCAGCAGCTTGGCGGCGGGGATAAGCTCTGGGGCCAACGTCCTGACTTTC. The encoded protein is CASSLAAGISSGANVLTF.

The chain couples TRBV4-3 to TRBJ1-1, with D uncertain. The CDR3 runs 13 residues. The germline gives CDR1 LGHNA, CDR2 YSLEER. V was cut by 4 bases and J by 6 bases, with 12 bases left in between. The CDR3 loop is CASSPHGRAEAFF. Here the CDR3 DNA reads TGCGCCAGCAGCCCCCACGGGAGGGCTGAAGCTTTCTTT.

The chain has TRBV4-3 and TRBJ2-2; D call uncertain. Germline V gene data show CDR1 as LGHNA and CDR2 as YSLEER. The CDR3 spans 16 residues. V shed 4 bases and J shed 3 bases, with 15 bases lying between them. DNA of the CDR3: TGCGCCAGCAGCCCGACCTATTCTACAGACACCGGGGAGCTGTTTTTT. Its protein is CASSPTYSTDTGELFF.

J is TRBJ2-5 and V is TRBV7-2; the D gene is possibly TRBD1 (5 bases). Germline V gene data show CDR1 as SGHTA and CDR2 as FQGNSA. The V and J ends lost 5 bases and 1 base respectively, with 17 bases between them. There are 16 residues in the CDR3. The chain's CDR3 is CASSIRGYPLQETQYF. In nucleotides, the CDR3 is TGTGCCAGCAGCATAAGGGGCTACCCCCTCCAAGAGACCCAGTACTTC.

The CDR3 loop reads CAKTLPEDSNYEQYF. The CDR3 nucleotides read TGTGCCAAGACTCTCCCCGAGGACAGCAACTACGAGCAGTACTTC. The gene calls are TRBV2 and TRBJ2-7; D possibly corresponds to TRBD1 (6 bases). With 10 bases removed from V and 3 bases from J, the gap between germline ends came to 22 bases. CDR1 and CDR2 from the germline V gene are SNHLY and FYNNEI. The CDR3 is made up of 15 amino acids.

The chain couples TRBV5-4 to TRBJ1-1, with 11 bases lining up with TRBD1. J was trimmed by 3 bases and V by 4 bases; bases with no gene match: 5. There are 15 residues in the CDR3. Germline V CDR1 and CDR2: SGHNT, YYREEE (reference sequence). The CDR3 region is CASSGGQGDYTEAFF. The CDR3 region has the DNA TGTGCCAGCAGCGGGGGACAGGGGGATTACACTGAAGCTTTCTTT.

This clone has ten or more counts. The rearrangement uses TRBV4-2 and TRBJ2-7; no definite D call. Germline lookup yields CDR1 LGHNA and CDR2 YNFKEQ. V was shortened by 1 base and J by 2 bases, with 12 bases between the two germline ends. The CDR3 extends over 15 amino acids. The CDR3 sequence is CASSQVVGQTYEQYF. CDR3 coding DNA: TGTGCCAGCAGCCAAGTGGTGGGCCAGACCTACGAGCAGTACTTC.

CDR3 sequence (DNA): TGCGCCAGCAGCCAGAGCCCTACGGGGGCCGGGGAGCTGTTTTTT. It translates to CASSQSPTGAGELFF. The chain employs TRBV4-1 and TRBJ2-2, with D maybe TRBD2 (6 bases). CDR1 and CDR2 (germline): MGHRA, YSYEKL. The CDR3 is 15 residues long. Trimming removed 3 bases at V and 6 bases at J, with 14 bases between.

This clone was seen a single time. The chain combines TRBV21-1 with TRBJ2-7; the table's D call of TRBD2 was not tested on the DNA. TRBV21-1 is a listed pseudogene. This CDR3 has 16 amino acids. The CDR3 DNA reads TGTGCCAGCAAGCAAGAGCCTAGCGGGTTGACATACGAGCAGTACTTC. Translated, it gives CASKQEPSGLTYEQYF.

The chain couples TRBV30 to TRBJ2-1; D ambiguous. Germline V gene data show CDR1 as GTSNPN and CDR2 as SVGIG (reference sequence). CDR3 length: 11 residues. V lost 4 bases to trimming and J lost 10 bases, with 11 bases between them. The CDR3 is CAWKPPAEQFF. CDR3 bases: TGTGCCTGGAAGCCCCCGGCGGAGCAGTTCTTC.

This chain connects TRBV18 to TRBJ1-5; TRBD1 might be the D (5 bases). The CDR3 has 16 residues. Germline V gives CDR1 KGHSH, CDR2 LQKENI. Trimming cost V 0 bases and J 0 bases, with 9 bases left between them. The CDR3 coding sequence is TGTGCCAGCTCACCACCGACAGCAAATAGCAATCAGCCCCAGCATTTT. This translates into CASSPPTANSNQPQHF.

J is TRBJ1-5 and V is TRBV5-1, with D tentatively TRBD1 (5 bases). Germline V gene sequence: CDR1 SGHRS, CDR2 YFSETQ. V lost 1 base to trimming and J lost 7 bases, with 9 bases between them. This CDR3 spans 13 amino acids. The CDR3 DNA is TGCGCCAGCAGCTTGTGGGGGAGCCAGCCCCAGCATTTT. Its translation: CASSLWGSQPQHF.